The 20 T cell receptor beta chains below come from one sample, sequenced in a study of identical twins. TCRdb reprocessed the 5' RACE reads with MiXCR, giving one entry per CDR3 protein. The sample shows around 960,000 distinct CDR3 sequences, roughly an eighth of them seen only once. Separately, the same data were catalogued under a study of yellow fever vaccine responses in identical twins.

Sequencing input: PBMCs. These receptors were collected from a woman aged 18-29 years in good health.

The sample holds many counts of this clonotype. The chain employs TRBV12-3 or TRBV12-4 and TRBJ2-1; 8 positions agree with TRBD2. The ends lost 4 bases at V and 3 bases at J; junction bases unmatched: 20. CDR3 length: 20 amino acids. CDR3 sequence: CASSSNRGFGVAGFYNEQFF. The CDR3 coding sequence is TGTGCCAGCAGTTCCAATAGGGGGTTCGGGGTAGCGGGGTTCTACAATGAGCAGTTCTTC.

This clonotype was observed a handful of times. The rearrangement links TRBV5-5 to TRBJ1-2; 7 positions match TRBD1. With 3 bases clipped from V and 5 bases from J, the junction kept 10 bases outside the gene matches. This CDR3 contains 15 residues. The germline V gene has CDR1 SGHKS and CDR2 YYEKEE (reference sequence). The CDR3 protein is CASSWEDRVFYGYTF. The CDR3 DNA is TGTGCCAGCAGCTGGGAAGACAGGGTCTTTTATGGCTACACCTTC.

This clonotype appeared a few times. The chain recombines TRBV4-1 with TRBJ1-1; no definite D call. Trimming pared 3 bases from V and 0 bases from J, leaving 11 bases between. Per the germline V gene, CDR1 is MGHRA and CDR2 is YSYEKL. CDR3 length equals 15 residues. The chain's CDR3 is CASSHSELMNTEAFF. The CDR3 nucleotides read TGCGCCAGCAGCCACAGCGAACTGATGAACACTGAAGCTTTCTTT.

The chain recombines TRBV29-1 with TRBJ2-1, with D uncertain. Germline CDR1 and CDR2: SQVTM and ANQGSEA. V gave up 3 bases and J gave up 9 bases, with 12 bases separating them. The CDR3 is 12 amino acids. The CDR3 loop is CSVDRSTGEQFF. In DNA form, the CDR3 reads TGCAGCGTTGACCGGTCCACGGGTGAGCAGTTCTTC.

This clonotype was observed many times. The chain recombines TRBV6-5 with TRBJ1-1, with TRBD1 as a possible D gene (6 bases). Germline loops: CDR1 MNHEY, CDR2 SVGAGI. V shed 2 bases and J shed 5 bases, with 15 bases lying between them. The CDR3 totals 15 residues. The CDR3 sequence is CASSYTQGRRTEAFF. CDR3 nucleotide sequence: TGTGCCAGCAGTTACACGCAGGGGAGAAGAACTGAAGCTTTCTTT.

J is TRBJ2-2 and V is TRBV12-3 or TRBV12-4, with D possibly TRBD2 on 6 matching bases. The V end was cut by 4 bases, the J end by 3 bases, with 21 bases between. CDR3 size: 18 residues. The CDR3, as DNA: TGTGCCAGCAGTTCTGAGATTTTCCTAGCGAGAGACACCGGGGAGCTGTTTTTT. Translating gives CASSSEIFLARDTGELFF.

The chain is built from TRBV7-8 and TRBJ1-6; no clear D gene. V gave up 7 bases and J gave up 7 bases, with 14 bases separating them. Germline lookup yields CDR1 SGHVS and CDR2 FQNEAQ. The CDR3 consists of 14 residues. As DNA, the CDR3 is TGTGCCAGCACCCCCGTGGTCGGGAATTCACCCCTCCACTTT. As protein: CASTPVVGNSPLHF.

This sequence joins TRBV7-9 and TRBJ2-2, with D possibly being TRBD2 (5 bases). The CDR3 totals 14 residues. Germline V lookup: CDR1 SEHNR, CDR2 FQNEAQ (reference sequence). V was cut by 3 bases and J by 8 bases, with 13 bases left in between. The CDR3 coding sequence is TGTGCCAGCAGCTTCCTAGCATCCGAGGGGGAGCTGTTTTTT. This encodes CASSFLASEGELFF.

This clonotype has at least ten counts. The CDR3, as DNA: TGCGCCAGCAGCCAAGAGGGACTAGCGGGACTAGAGACCCAGTACTTC. It encodes CASSQEGLAGLETQYF. This chain joins TRBV4-1 and TRBJ2-5; 13 bases are shared with TRBD2. The CDR3 runs 16 residues. The germline gives CDR1 MGHRA, CDR2 YSYEKL. Trimming removed 0 bases from V and 4 bases from J; junction bases left unmatched: 2.

This chain joins TRBV12-3 or TRBV12-4 and TRBJ1-4; D is ambiguous. The CDR3 runs to 13 residues. V was trimmed by 4 bases and J by 3 bases, leaving 6 bases between them. In nucleotides, the CDR3 is TGTGCCAGCAGTTGGTTCCCTAATGAAAAACTGTTTTTT. Protein sequence: CASSWFPNEKLFF.

The chain links TRBV20-1 to TRBJ2-2, with 7 bases identical to TRBD2. The CDR3 length is 13 residues. V gave up 5 bases and J gave up 1 base; unmatched junction bases: 1. The germline CDR1 and CDR2 sequences are DFQATT and SNEGSKA (reference sequence). DNA for the CDR3: TGCAGTGCTGGGGGGGTGAACACCGGGGAGCTGTTTTTT. Residues: CSAGGVNTGELFF.

The rearrangement joins TRBV5-1 to TRBJ2-1, with 7 bases fitting TRBD2. The CDR3 extends over 13 amino acids. The V and J ends lost 4 bases and 5 bases, in that order; junction bases with no gene match: 3. CDR1 is SGHRS and CDR2 is YFSETQ in the germline V gene. DNA of the CDR3: TGCGCCAGCAGCGGACTAGTTAACAATGAGCAGTTCTTC. Protein product: CASSGLVNNEQFF.

This clonotype has just a few counts. This chain links TRBV6-2 or TRBV6-3 with TRBJ2-5; unclear D gene. The germline V and J ends were trimmed by 3 bases and 2 bases, with 7 bases remaining between them. This CDR3 region has 13 residues. Germline V gene sequence: CDR1 MNHEY, CDR2 SVGEGT. The CDR3: CASSYVSQETQYF. The CDR3, as DNA: TGTGCCAGCAGTTATGTGAGTCAAGAGACCCAGTACTTC.

J is TRBJ2-1 and V is TRBV3-1; D possibly corresponds to TRBD2 (6 bases). The CDR3 sequence is 17 residues long. The V gene's germline CDR1 is LGHDT and CDR2 YNNKEL (reference sequence). With 3 bases removed from V and 0 bases from J, the gap between germline ends came to 15 bases. The CDR3 coding sequence is TGTGCCAGCAGCCACAGGGACGGAGCGGGCTCCTACAATGAGCAGTTCTTC. This sequence encodes CASSHRDGAGSYNEQFF.

This clonotype has a count of ten or more. The rearrangement joins TRBV5-5 to TRBJ2-3; TRBD2 is a possible D gene (6 bases). Germline V gives CDR1 SGHKS, CDR2 YYEKEE (reference sequence). V lost 3 bases, J lost 1 base, and 12 bases lay in between. The CDR3 spans 15 residues. The CDR3 DNA reads TGTGCCAGCAGCTCGGGAGTCGCAGGCACAGATACGCAGTATTTT. Residues: CASSSGVAGTDTQYF.

V and J are TRBV24-1 and TRBJ2-7; D may be TRBD2 (5 bases). The V end was cut by 9 bases, the J end by 2 bases, with 22 bases between. This CDR3 has 16 residues. Germline-derived CDR1 and CDR2 are KGHDR and SFDVKD. The CDR3 is CATEPPPEEVAYEQYF. The CDR3 DNA reads TGTGCCACCGAGCCCCCCCCGGAGGAGGTGGCCTACGAGCAGTACTTC.

The V gene is TRBV21-1, the J gene TRBJ2-1; TRBD2 was called by the table and not checked on the DNA. TRBV21-1 has pseudogene status. The CDR3 totals 15 residues. The CDR3: CASSTTSGGANEQFF. The CDR3 nucleotides are TGTGCCAGCAGCACGACTAGCGGGGGGGCCAATGAGCAGTTCTTC.

This clonotype was recorded many times. The chain recombines TRBV20-1 with TRBJ2-3; D is ambiguous. Looked up from germline, CDR1 is DFQATT and CDR2 is SNEGSKA (reference sequence). The CDR3 contains 13 residues. The V end lost 4 bases, the J end lost 0 bases, and 8 bases lay between the germline ends. The CDR3 here is CSANVASTDTQYF. CDR3 in DNA: TGCAGTGCTAACGTAGCTAGCACAGATACGCAGTATTTT.

The chain recombines TRBV20-1 with TRBJ2-6; no clear D gene. The CDR3 is 14 amino acids. Germline V gene data show CDR1 as DFQATT and CDR2 as SNEGSKA (reference sequence). Trimming took off 6 bases at V and 4 bases at J, with 13 bases between the two ends. CDR3 nucleotide sequence: TGCAGTGCCATCGAGTTCGTCGGGGCCAACGTCCTGACTTTC. It translates to CSAIEFVGANVLTF.

The CDR3 spells CSVVAGVTDTQYF. CDR3 DNA sequence: TGCAGCGTTGTTGCGGGGGTCACAGATACGCAGTATTTT. This chain links TRBV29-1 with TRBJ2-3; 7 nucleotides agree with TRBD2. CDR1 is SQVTM, CDR2 ANQGSEA, per germline. CDR3 length equals 13 residues. V shed 4 bases, J shed 2 bases, and the junction held 3 bases outside the gene matches.